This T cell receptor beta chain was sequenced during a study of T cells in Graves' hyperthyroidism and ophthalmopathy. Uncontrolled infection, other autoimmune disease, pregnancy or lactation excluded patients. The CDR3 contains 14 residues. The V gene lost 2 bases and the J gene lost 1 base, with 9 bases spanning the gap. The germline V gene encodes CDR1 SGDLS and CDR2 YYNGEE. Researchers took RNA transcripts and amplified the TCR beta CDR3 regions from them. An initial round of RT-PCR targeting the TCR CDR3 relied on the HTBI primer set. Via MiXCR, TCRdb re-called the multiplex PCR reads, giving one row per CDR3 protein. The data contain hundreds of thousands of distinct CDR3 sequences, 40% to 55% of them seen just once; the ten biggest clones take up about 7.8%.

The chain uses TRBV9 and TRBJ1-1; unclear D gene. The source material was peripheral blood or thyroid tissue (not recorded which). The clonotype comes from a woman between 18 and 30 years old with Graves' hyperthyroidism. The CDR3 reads CASSVGSQNTEAFF. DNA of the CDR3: TGTGCCAGCAGCGTGGGCAGCCAGAACACTGAAGCTTTCTTT.